These 24 T cell receptor beta chains originate from one sample sequenced in a study of blood T cell repertoires in COVID-19. The repertoire was sequenced with immunoSEQ multiplex PCR; TCRdb's copy has only in-frame clones and lacks some. The sample lists under 75,000 clones, around 85% occurring once. What was sequenced was peripheral blood. All receptors derive from a woman aged 65 to 85 with acute or convalescent COVID-19.

The chain has TRBV2 and TRBJ1-1; D gene uncertain. This CDR3 has 13 residues. Germline V gene lookup returns CDR1 SNHLY and CDR2 FYNNEI. Trimming removed 1 base at V and 8 bases at J, with 11 bases between. CDR3 sequence: CASSEVGETEAFF. In nucleotides, the CDR3 is TGTGCCAGCAGTGAAGTGGGAGAGACAGAAGCTTTCTTT.

The rearrangement links TRBV7-2 to TRBJ1-2; TRBD1 is a possible D gene (6 bases). This CDR3 spans 14 amino acids. V was clipped by 1 base and J by 7 bases, with 13 bases between them. Germline CDR1 and CDR2: SGHTA and FQGNSA. In DNA, the CDR3 is TGTGCCAGCAGCTTAGGCTGGGGGCGTAGTGGCTACACCTTC. This encodes CASSLGWGRSGYTF.

The genes are TRBV2 and TRBJ1-6; the D gene is possibly TRBD1 (6 bases). Trimming removed 6 bases at V and 4 bases at J, with 10 bases between. The germline CDR1 and CDR2 sequences are SNHLY and FYNNEI. CDR3 length: 14 residues. The DNA of the CDR3 is TGTGCCAGCAGCGGGGGGCGGTATAATTCACCCCTCCACTTT. Its protein product is CASSGGRYNSPLHF.

The rearrangement joins TRBV18 to TRBJ2-5, with D perhaps TRBD1 (6 bases). Trimming stripped 5 bases from V and 5 bases from J, with 12 bases between. The germline CDR1 and CDR2 sequences are KGHSH and LQKENI. The CDR3 runs to 13 residues. In nucleotides, the CDR3 is TGTGCCAGCTCAAGACAGGATCGCGAGACCCAGTACTTC. Translating it yields CASSRQDRETQYF. The whole variable domain, filled in from reference TRBV18 and TRBJ2-5, reads NAGVMQNPRHLVRRRGQEARLRCSPMKGHSHVYWYRQLPEEGLKFMVYLQKENIIDESGMPKERFSAEFPKEGPSILRIQQVVRGDSAAYFCASSRQDRETQYFGPGTRLLVL.

The V and J genes are TRBV7-8 and TRBJ1-6, with 7 nucleotides matching TRBD1. The germline V gene encodes CDR1 SGHVS and CDR2 FQNEAQ. The CDR3 has 15 amino acids. Trimming at V came to 2 bases and at J to 5 bases, leaving 3 bases not matched to a gene. CDR3 region: CASSLPQGNNSPLHF. In DNA form, the CDR3 reads TGTGCCAGCAGCTTACCACAGGGGAATAATTCACCCCTCCACTTT.

This chain joins TRBV21-1 and TRBJ2-7; the table's D call TRBD1 went unverified against the DNA. TRBV21-1 is a documented pseudogene. The CDR3 covers 15 residues. The CDR3, as DNA: TGTGCCAGCAGCCGCACCAGGGAAAGCTCCTACGAGCAGTACTTC. The encoded protein is CASSRTRESSYEQYF.

This chain joins TRBV11-2 and TRBJ1-1; a weak D match, TRBD1 (5 bases). This CDR3 comprises 14 residues. Germline CDR1 and CDR2: SGHAT and FQNNGV. Trimming left V 5 bases short and J 4 bases short, with 14 bases between. The CDR3 spells CASSANLGGTEAFF. The CDR3, as DNA: TGTGCCAGCAGCGCGAACCTGGGGGGCACTGAAGCTTTCTTT.

The CDR3 bases are TGTGCCAGCAGCTTAACCTCCGGGACTAGCGGGGGGATCGGAGATACGCAGTATTTT. It yields the protein CASSLTSGTSGGIGDTQYF. This chain connects TRBV7-3 to TRBJ2-3; TRBD2 matches at 15 bases. Trimming removed 0 bases from V and 5 bases from J; junction bases left unmatched: 9. This CDR3 region has 19 residues. CDR1 is SGHTA and CDR2 is FQGTGA in the germline V gene.

The V call is TRBV7-3, the J call TRBJ1-3; a weak D match, TRBD1 (5 bases). Looked up from germline, CDR1 is SGHTA and CDR2 is FQGTGA. This CDR3 has 12 residues. In DNA form, the CDR3 reads TGTTCCGGGAGGGGCTCTGGAAACACCATATATTTT. Its protein product is CSGRGSGNTIYF.

This chain connects TRBV27 to TRBJ2-5; TRBD1 aligns across 8 bases. The CDR3 runs 12 residues. Trimming removed 10 bases from V and 5 bases from J; junction bases left unmatched: 6. From germline, CDR1 is MNHEY and CDR2 SMNVEV (reference sequence). The CDR3 coding sequence is TGTGCCAAAGACAGGGGCGGTGAGACCCAGTACTTC. Its protein is CAKDRGGETQYF.

This chain links TRBV5-4 with TRBJ2-4; TRBD2 agrees at 7 bases. This CDR3 is 15 amino acids long. V shed 0 bases and J 6 bases; nucleotides not matched to a gene: 6. Germline V CDR1 and CDR2: SGHNT, YYREEE (reference sequence). Written as DNA, the CDR3 is TGTGCCAGCAGCTTGGCTTTTGGGGGGGGAAACATTCAGTACTTC. It specifies CASSLAFGGGNIQYF.

The chain has TRBV19 and TRBJ2-7; D is perhaps TRBD1 (6 bases). The CDR3 is 14 amino acids. Per germline, CDR1 LNHDA and CDR2 SQIVND (reference sequence). V lost 6 bases to trimming and J lost 0 bases, with 12 bases between them. In DNA, the CDR3 is TGTGCCAGTAGCCCCGGGGACAACTCCTACGAGCAGTACTTC. As protein: CASSPGDNSYEQYF.

This clone was picked up many times. The rearrangement uses TRBV21-1 and TRBJ2-5; TRBD2 is taken as the D call from the table, unchecked against the DNA. TRBV21-1 is a documented pseudogene. The CDR3 sequence is 16 residues long. CDR3 amino acids: CASSKAGAGGRETQYF. CDR3 nucleotides: TGTGCCAGCAGCAAAGCGGGTGCGGGGGGCCGGGAGACCCAGTACTTC.

The chain uses TRBV27 and TRBJ2-3; D is possibly TRBD2 (6 bases). Trimming pared 0 bases from V and 12 bases from J, leaving 10 bases between. Germline CDR1 is MNHEY and CDR2 is SMNVEV (reference sequence). The CDR3 sequence is 12 residues long. The CDR3 is CASSLSGGDQYF. The CDR3, as DNA: TGTGCCAGCAGTTTATCTGGCGGGGATCAGTATTTT.

This chain joins TRBV5-6 and TRBJ1-1, with 7 positions matching TRBD1. CDR3 size: 16 residues. V lost 6 bases and J lost 0; bases outside the gene matches: 11. Germline V gene lookup returns CDR1 SGHDT and CDR2 YYEEEE. The chain's CDR3 is CASTMTGRYMNTEAFF. Here the CDR3 DNA reads TGTGCCAGCACCATGACAGGGAGGTACATGAACACTGAAGCTTTCTTT.

This clone was seen only a few times. The chain combines TRBV5-1 with TRBJ1-2, with 8 bases fitting TRBD1. Losses at the gene ends were 0 bases for V and 3 bases for J; bases not matched to a gene: 4. Germline assignment: CDR1 SGHRS and CDR2 YFSETQ. This CDR3 has 15 residues. The CDR3 DNA reads as TGCGCCAGCAGCTTGGGGGGGACAGGCGACTATGGCTACACCTTC. Translated, it gives CASSLGGTGDYGYTF.

The CDR3, as DNA: TGTGCCAGCAGCGTAGTATCCCGCGGGGGGAAACTGTTTTTT. This encodes CASSVVSRGGKLFF. The chain has TRBV9 and TRBJ1-4; possible D gene TRBD1, 5 bases. The ends were cut back, 0 bases at V and 11 bases at J, with 14 bases in the middle. Germline CDR1 and CDR2: SGDLS and YYNGEE. CDR3 length equals 14 residues.

The genes are TRBV6-6 and TRBJ2-2, with 9 bases identical to TRBD2. Trimming cost V 0 bases and J 4 bases; bases outside gene matches: 3. The CDR3 runs to 16 residues. In germline, CDR1 is MNHNY, CDR2 SVGAGI (reference sequence). CDR3 sequence (DNA): TGTGCCAGCAGTTACTCGAGGCGGGGGGGCACCGGGGAGCTGTTTTTT. It specifies CASSYSRRGGTGELFF.

The V call is TRBV28, the J call TRBJ1-2; no clear D gene. V lost 3 bases, J lost 4 bases, and 9 bases lay in between. This CDR3 has 13 amino acids. Germline V gene data show CDR1 as MDHEN and CDR2 as SYDVKM. The CDR3 reads CASSLPGFYGYTF. CDR3 coding DNA: TGTGCCAGCAGTTTGCCCGGGTTCTATGGCTACACCTTC.

The chain employs TRBV29-1 and TRBJ1-2; TRBD1 matches at 8 bases. The V gene's germline CDR1 is SQVTM and CDR2 ANQGSEA. The CDR3 length is 12 residues. Trimming took 6 bases from V and 6 from J; bases not matched to a gene: 6. The CDR3 DNA sequence: TGCAGCGTATCGACAGGGGTAAATGGCTACACCTTC. Translation: CSVSTGVNGYTF. The entire variable domain, with the rest obtained from reference TRBV29-1 and TRBJ1-2, is as follows: SAVISQKPSRDICQRGTSLTIQCQVDSQVTMMFWYRQQPGQSLTLIATANQGSEATYESGFVIDKFPISRPNLTFSTLTVSNMSPEDSSIYLCSVSTGVNGYTFGSGTRLTVV.

The chain has TRBV28 and TRBJ1-2; TRBD1 might be the D (6 bases). The CDR3 is made up of 13 amino acids. CDR1 is MDHEN, CDR2 SYDVKM, per germline. V was clipped by 5 bases and J by 4 bases, with 11 bases between them. CDR3 sequence: CASSRTVSYGYTF. The CDR3 DNA is TGTGCCAGCAGTCGGACAGTGTCCTATGGCTACACCTTC.

This clone was detected only once. The J gene is TRBJ2-1, the V gene TRBV20-1; TRBD1 aligns across 9 bases. V gave up 3 bases and J gave up 0 bases; unmatched junction bases: 3. The germline gives CDR1 DFQATT, CDR2 SNEGSKA (reference sequence). The CDR3 covers 15 residues. The CDR3 loop reads CSASGTGTSYNEQFF. CDR3 nucleotides: TGCAGTGCTAGTGGGACAGGGACCTCCTACAATGAGCAGTTCTTC.

The genes are TRBV30 and TRBJ2-2; 9 bases are shared with TRBD1. The CDR3 totals 17 residues. V lost 7 bases and J lost 5; bases outside the gene matches: 17. Germline CDR1 is GTSNPN and CDR2 is SVGIG (reference sequence). DNA for the CDR3: TGTGCCTCCTCTTATATCAACAGGGGGCAAGAGACCGGGGAGCTGTTTTTT. As protein: CASSYINRGQETGELFF.

The chain joins TRBV6-5 to TRBJ2-5; D is unresolved. The CDR3 spans 13 residues. Germline assignment: CDR1 MNHEY and CDR2 SVGAGI. Deletions cut 0 bases from V and 4 bases from J, with 6 bases between. Here the CDR3 DNA reads TGTGCCAGCAGTTACTCTGGCGGAGAGACCCAGTACTTC. Translation gives CASSYSGGETQYF.